Sequencing of this T cell receptor (beta chain) was carried out in a study of shared clonotypes between healthy human individuals. Study overall: CD8 memory received one plate per donor, CD8 naive two, CD4 memory three and CD4 naive three.

This CDR3 has 16 residues. From germline, CDR1 is SGHNT and CDR2 YYREEE (reference sequence). V shed 4 bases, J shed 1 base, and the junction held 3 bases outside the gene matches. In the authors' workflow: ImmunoSEQ sequences covered only the junction and lacked quality scores; filtering therefore differed. Only in-frame clones appear in the TCRdb table, and some are missing; sequencing was by immunoSEQ multiplex PCR. The V and J calls and the clone size are those of that table, but D and trimming were determined from the DNA. Seen here are about 1 million clones, roughly 70% observed once, and the top ten hold roughly 1.5%.

V and J are TRBV5-4 and TRBJ2-3; 13 bases agree with TRBD2. Sample: memory CD4+ T cells sorted from blood. The subset is: CD45RA-negative fraction. The TCR sequence derives from a man between 18 and 29 years old in good health. CDR3 sequence (DNA): TGTGCCAGCAGCAGGACTAGCGGGGGCCGCACAGATACGCAGTATTTT. Protein: CASSRTSGGRTDTQYF.